The TCR beta chain described here comes from a study of shared clonotypes between healthy human individuals. Overall study context: There were three CD4 naive, three CD4 memory, two CD8 naive and one CD8 memory plates per donor.

There are 16 residues in the CDR3. Germline assignment: CDR1 MNHEY and CDR2 SMNVEV (reference sequence). The ends lost 5 bases at V and 3 bases at J; junction bases unmatched: 8. A deep-level run was used for the assay. The assay was immunoSEQ multiplex PCR, and TCRdb's table has in-frame clones only and misses some. This repertoire shows some 1,900,000 clones, roughly 94% found once; its top ten account for roughly 1%. Notes on the study in general: The sharing of around 5% of naive CD4 clonotypes was seen across several donors.

Cells designated naive CD8 were CD45RO-negative and were positively selected for CCR7, with terminally differentiated effector memory CD45RA+ cells excluded. A remark on this clone: The antigen is undetermined.

V gene TRBV27 combines with J gene TRBJ2-2; 8 positions match TRBD2. The sequencing input was naive CD8+ T cells sorted from blood. This clonotype was sampled from a man aged 18 to 29 in good health. CDR3 loop: CASSPSAGEDTGELFF. The DNA of the CDR3 is TGTGCCAGCAGTCCATCAGCGGGAGAAGACACCGGGGAGCTGTTTTTT.